This T cell receptor (beta chain) was identified in a study of OX40 agonist ivuxolimab in advanced cancers. Assay used: immunoSEQ multiplex PCR; TCRdb lists only in-frame clones, some missing. Among about 34,000 clones listed, approximately 81% were seen once. Germline CDR1 MGHDK, CDR2 SYGVNS. The CDR3 extends over 17 amino acids. The V gene end was trimmed by 4 bases and the J gene end by 1 base; junction bases not matched to a gene: 7. V is TRBV25-1 and J is TRBJ1-1; 12 nucleotides align to TRBD1. The sample here was CD4+ or CD8+ T cells sorted from blood, taken in a trial of the OX40 agonist ivuxolimab. The clonotype comes from an adult with an advanced solid tumor such as melanoma, head and neck, liver or kidney cancer. The CDR3 DNA reads as TGTGCCAGCAGTGTTCTCCCGGGACAGGGGGCGAACACTGAAGCTTTCTTT. Translating it yields CASSVLPGQGANTEAFF.